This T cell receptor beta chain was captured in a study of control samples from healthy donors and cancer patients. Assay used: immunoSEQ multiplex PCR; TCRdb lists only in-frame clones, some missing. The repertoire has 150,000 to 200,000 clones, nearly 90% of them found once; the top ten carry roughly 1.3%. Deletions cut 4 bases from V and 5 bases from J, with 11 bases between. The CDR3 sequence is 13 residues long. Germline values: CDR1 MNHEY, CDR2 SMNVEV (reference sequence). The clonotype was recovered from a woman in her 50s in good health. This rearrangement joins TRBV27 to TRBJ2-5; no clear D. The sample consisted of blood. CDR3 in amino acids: CASSSLGWETQYF. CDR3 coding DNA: TGTGCCAGCAGTTCTTTAGGGTGGGAGACCCAGTACTTC.